The 23 T cell receptor beta chains in this list originate from one sample, sequenced in a study of PD-1 and CTLA-4 blockade in melanoma (dated by TCRdb to the early 2020s). Libraries were built with the immunoSEQ multiplex PCR assay. The immuneACCESS repertoire file appears here via TCRdb, limited to in-frame rearrangements. These files lack a portion of the clones; in checked studies, under half of the deficit traces to unresolved V genes, and the cause of the others is not known. Here the sample has about 30,000 clones; 85% to 90% occur a single time. Jointly, the top ten make up about 8.9% of the sample. The sample here was CD8+ T cells from peripheral blood, taken before anti-PD-1 treatment. The receptors derive from a human donor with melanoma.

This chain connects TRBV7-9 to TRBJ1-1; the match to TRBD1 covers 8 bases. CDR3 length: 15 amino acids. V trimming: 1 base; J trimming: 2 bases; junction bases outside the gene matches: 3. Germline-derived CDR1 and CDR2 are SEHNR and FQNEAQ (reference sequence). The CDR3 here is CASSLDQGANTEAFF. CDR3 nucleotides: TGTGCCAGCAGCTTAGACCAGGGGGCAAACACTGAAGCTTTCTTT.

The rearrangement joins TRBV11-3 to TRBJ2-1; TRBD2 might be the D (6 bases). Trimming left V 5 bases short and J 7 bases short, with 12 bases between. From germline, CDR1 is SGHNT and CDR2 YENEEA. The CDR3 runs to 13 residues. This chain's CDR3 is CASSERGRNEQFF. In nucleotides, the CDR3 is TGTGCCAGCAGCGAACGGGGGAGAAATGAGCAGTTCTTC.

The chain is built from TRBV28 and TRBJ2-7; D not resolved. Germline CDR1 is MDHEN and CDR2 is SYDVKM. The CDR3 loop spans 13 amino acids. V was pared by 5 bases and J by 6 bases, with 14 bases between. CDR3 in DNA: TGTGCCAGCAGTCCCGGGCTATATTTCGAGCAGTACTTC. It encodes CASSPGLYFEQYF.

The chain is built from TRBV25-1 and TRBJ1-2; TRBD1 matches 7 bases. Trimming took 8 bases from V and 0 from J; bases not matched to a gene: 15. Germline V CDR1 and CDR2: MGHDK, SYGVNS. The CDR3 consists of 17 residues. The CDR3 nucleotides read TGTGCCAGCTGCTGCGCCTCGGGGGACAGCGCTAACTATGGCTACACCTTC. Translating gives CASCCASGDSANYGYTF.

The V and J genes are TRBV4-2 and TRBJ2-3; TRBD1 aligns across 10 bases. The germline V gene has CDR1 LGHNA and CDR2 YNFKEQ. Germline trimming cut 4 bases from V and 5 bases from J; bases unmatched to any gene: 3. CDR3 length: 14 amino acids. The chain's CDR3 is CASSPGTGEDTQYF. In DNA, the CDR3 is TGTGCCAGCAGCCCCGGGACAGGGGAAGATACGCAGTATTTT.

This rearrangement joins TRBV20-1 to TRBJ2-7; 11 bases match TRBD1. The CDR3 totals 11 residues. The trim removed 5 bases at V and 6 bases at J, leaving 0 bases unmatched. From germline, CDR1 is DFQATT and CDR2 SNEGSKA (reference sequence). This CDR3 reads CSAGTGGEQYF. CDR3 bases: TGCAGTGCTGGGACAGGGGGCGAGCAGTACTTC.

The J gene is TRBJ2-2, the V gene TRBV18; no clear D. Between the trimmed V and J ends, which lost 3 bases and 2 bases, there was a span of 16 bases. The germline V gene encodes CDR1 KGHSH and CDR2 LQKENI. The CDR3 consists of 17 residues. The CDR3 region is CASSPFQENINTGELFF. The CDR3 nucleotides are TGTGCCAGCTCACCGTTTCAGGAAAATATCAACACCGGGGAGCTGTTTTTT. The full variable domain, completed using reference TRBV18 and TRBJ2-2, is NAGVMQNPRHLVRRRGQEARLRCSPMKGHSHVYWYRQLPEEGLKFMVYLQKENIIDESGMPKERFSAEFPKEGPSILRIQQVVRGDSAAYFCASSPFQENINTGELFFGEGSRLTVL.

The chain has TRBV6-5 and TRBJ1-2; D call uncertain. Germline CDR1 reads MNHEY; CDR2 reads SVGAGI. The CDR3 has 12 residues. V was clipped by 6 bases and J by 2 bases, with 7 bases between them. The CDR3 bases are TGTGCCAGCAGAAGACCGAACTATGGCTACACCTTC. Translating gives CASRRPNYGYTF.

With respect to this clone: One end of the junction varies from germline; a read error may be responsible. V is TRBV27 and J is TRBJ2-3, with 9 bases matching TRBD2. CDR1 and CDR2 from the germline V gene are MNHEY and SMNVEV (reference sequence). The CDR3 consists of 15 residues. CDR3 amino acids: CASSSPGTSKDTQYF. Written as DNA, the CDR3 is TGTGCCAGCAGTTCCCCCGGGACTAGCAAAGATACGCAGTATTTT.

This chain joins TRBV6-1 and TRBJ1-4, with 9 bases lining up with TRBD1. The germline gives CDR1 MNHNS, CDR2 SASEGT. This CDR3 has 18 residues. The V segment lost 4 bases and the J segment 5 bases; nucleotides outside the gene matches: 14. CDR3: CASSGAPGQGTMNEKLFF. The CDR3 coding sequence is TGTGCCAGCAGTGGGGCCCCGGGACAGGGAACAATGAATGAAAAACTGTTTTTT.

V usage is TRBV5-4 and J usage is TRBJ2-1; D call uncertain. V lost 1 base and J 7 bases, leaving 9 bases between the germline ends. The CDR3 is 13 amino acids. Germline V gives CDR1 SGHNT, CDR2 YYREEE (reference sequence). As DNA, the CDR3 is TGTGCCAGCAGCTTGAGTTACAATAATGAGCAGTTCTTC. Protein product: CASSLSYNNEQFF. The full variable domain, with the rest looked up from reference TRBV5-4 and TRBJ2-1, is ETGVTQSPTHLIKTRGQQVTLRCSSQSGHNTVSWYQQALGQGPQFIFQYYREEENGRGNFPPRFSGLQFPNYSSELNVNALELDDSALYLCASSLSYNNEQFFGPGTRLTVL.

The chain employs TRBV7-9 and TRBJ1-3; D is unclear. This CDR3 has 17 residues. The V gene's germline CDR1 is SEHNR and CDR2 FQNEAQ (reference sequence). The V gene lost 2 bases and the J gene lost 0 bases, with 14 bases spanning the gap. CDR3 nucleotide sequence: TGTGCCAGCAGCTTATTTCCCCAGGCAATCTCTGGAAACACCATATATTTT. Translating it yields CASSLFPQAISGNTIYF. Supplemented by reference TRBV7-9 and TRBJ1-3, the full variable domain reads DTGVSQNPRHKITKRGQNVTFRCDPISEHNRLYWYRQTLGQGPEFLTYFQNEAQLEKSRLLSDRFSAERPKGSFSTLEIQRTEQGDSAMYLCASSLFPQAISGNTIYFGEGSWLTVV.

The chain links TRBV28 to TRBJ1-5, with D possibly being TRBD1 (6 bases). The CDR3 runs to 14 residues. Germline V gives CDR1 MDHEN, CDR2 SYDVKM. Trimming removed 6 bases from V and 1 base from J, with 10 bases in between. CDR3 in amino acids: CASRPTGSNQPQHF. The CDR3 DNA reads TGTGCCAGCAGACCTACAGGGAGCAATCAGCCCCAGCATTTT.

This clone has more than one count but fewer than ten. V is TRBV5-8 and J is TRBJ1-4, with D possibly matching TRBD1 (5 bases). Germline lookup yields CDR1 SGHTS and CDR2 YDEGEE. V was shortened by 7 bases and J by 3 bases, with 13 bases between the two germline ends. The CDR3 totals 14 residues. The CDR3 region is CASGSGTPNEKLFF. The CDR3 nucleotides are TGTGCCAGCGGCTCAGGGACGCCTAATGAAAAACTGTTTTTT.

The J gene is TRBJ1-2, the V gene TRBV5-4; no clear D gene. Between the trimmed V and J ends, which lost 0 bases and 3 bases, there was a span of 9 bases. Germline CDR1 is SGHNT and CDR2 is YYREEE (reference sequence). The CDR3 sequence is 14 residues long. The CDR3 protein is CASSLDSLYYGYTF. The CDR3 DNA reads as TGTGCCAGCAGCTTGGACAGCCTTTACTATGGCTACACCTTC.

The V call is TRBV19, the J call TRBJ2-7, with 7 bases matching TRBD2. Germline trimming cut 3 bases from V and 2 bases from J; bases unmatched to any gene: 13. Germline V gene lookup returns CDR1 LNHDA and CDR2 SQIVND (reference sequence). The CDR3 loop spans 17 amino acids. As DNA, the CDR3 is TGTGCCAGTAGTATTTGGGCGGGAGCCTACGAACCCTACGAGCAGTACTTC. This codes for CASSIWAGAYEPYEQYF.

The V call is TRBV19, the J call TRBJ1-5; D uncertain. Germline assignment: CDR1 LNHDA and CDR2 SQIVND (reference sequence). There are 13 residues in the CDR3. With 1 base removed from V and 8 bases from J, the gap between germline ends came to 9 bases. This CDR3 reads CASSIAGGEPQHF. Written as DNA, the CDR3 is TGTGCCAGTAGTATAGCAGGCGGGGAGCCCCAGCATTTT.

This chain joins TRBV4-2 and TRBJ1-1; no clear D gene. V was cut by 4 bases and J by 11 bases, with 14 bases left in between. Germline assignment: CDR1 LGHNA and CDR2 YNFKEQ. This CDR3 contains 12 residues. CDR3 nucleotides: TGTGCCAGCAGCCTATCTCCAATGGGGGCTTTCTTT. It codes for CASSLSPMGAFF.

V and J are TRBV27 and TRBJ1-1; TRBD1 matches at 9 bases. J was trimmed by 3 bases and V by 5 bases; bases with no gene match: 7. Germline CDR1 MNHEY, CDR2 SMNVEV (reference sequence). This CDR3 contains 15 residues. The CDR3 sequence: CASSPLQGADTEAFF. CDR3 DNA sequence: TGTGCCAGCAGTCCTCTACAGGGGGCGGACACTGAAGCTTTCTTT.

The chain carries TRBV27 and TRBJ2-3; D is undetermined. V shed 0 bases and J shed 9 bases, with 19 bases lying between them. Germline assignment: CDR1 MNHEY and CDR2 SMNVEV (reference sequence). The CDR3 has 16 amino acids. The CDR3 DNA sequence: TGTGCCAGCAGTTTATCGAGTCCTAGGAGTGGCTCGACGCAGTATTTT. Its protein product is CASSLSSPRSGSTQYF.

This chain uses TRBV6-4 with TRBJ2-3; D possibly uses TRBD1 or TRBD2 (5 bases each). Germline V gives CDR1 MRHNA, CDR2 SNTAGT. V was trimmed by 10 bases and J by 4 bases, leaving 18 bases between them. The CDR3 consists of 14 residues. The CDR3: CATSPGPGSDTQYF. In DNA, the CDR3 is TGTGCCACCTCGCCGGGGCCCGGATCAGATACGCAGTATTTT.

The V and J genes are TRBV7-9 and TRBJ1-1; D ambiguous. This CDR3 has 16 residues. The V end was cut by 2 bases, the J end by 1 base, with 14 bases between. Germline CDR1 is SEHNR and CDR2 is FQNEAQ (reference sequence). This CDR3 reads CASSLSRETGNTEAFF. CDR3 nucleotides: TGTGCCAGCAGCTTAAGTCGAGAGACTGGGAACACTGAAGCTTTCTTT.

V is TRBV25-1 and J is TRBJ2-7, with D perhaps TRBD2 (5 bases). Germline V gene lookup returns CDR1 MGHDK and CDR2 SYGVNS. Trimming took off 5 bases at V and 3 bases at J, with 5 bases between the two ends. The CDR3 has 11 amino acids. CDR3 DNA: TGTGCCAGCAGTCGGGGCTACGAGCAGTACTTC. This codes for CASSRGYEQYF.